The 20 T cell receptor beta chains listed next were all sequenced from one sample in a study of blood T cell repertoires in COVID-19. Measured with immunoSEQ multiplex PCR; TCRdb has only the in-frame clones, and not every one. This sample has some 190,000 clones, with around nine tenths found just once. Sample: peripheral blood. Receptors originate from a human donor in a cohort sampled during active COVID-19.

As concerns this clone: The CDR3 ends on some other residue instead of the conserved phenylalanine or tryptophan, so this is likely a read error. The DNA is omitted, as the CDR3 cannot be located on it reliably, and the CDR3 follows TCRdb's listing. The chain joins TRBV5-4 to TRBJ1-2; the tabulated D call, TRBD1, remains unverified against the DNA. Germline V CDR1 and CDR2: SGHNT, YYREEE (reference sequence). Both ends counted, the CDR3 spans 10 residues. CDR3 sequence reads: CASRRGRSLR.

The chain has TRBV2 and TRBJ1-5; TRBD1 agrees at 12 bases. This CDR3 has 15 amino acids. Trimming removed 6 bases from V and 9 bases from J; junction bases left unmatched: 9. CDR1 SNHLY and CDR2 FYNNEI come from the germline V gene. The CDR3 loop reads CASRGGDRGPGPQHF. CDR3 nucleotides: TGTGCCAGCAGGGGAGGGGACAGGGGGCCTGGGCCCCAGCATTTT.

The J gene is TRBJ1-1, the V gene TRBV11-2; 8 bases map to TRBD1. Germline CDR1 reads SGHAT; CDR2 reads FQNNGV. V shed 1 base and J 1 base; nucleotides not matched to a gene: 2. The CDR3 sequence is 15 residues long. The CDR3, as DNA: TGTGCCAGCAGCTTAGGGGGGACAGGGAACACTGAAGCTTTCTTT. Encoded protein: CASSLGGTGNTEAFF.

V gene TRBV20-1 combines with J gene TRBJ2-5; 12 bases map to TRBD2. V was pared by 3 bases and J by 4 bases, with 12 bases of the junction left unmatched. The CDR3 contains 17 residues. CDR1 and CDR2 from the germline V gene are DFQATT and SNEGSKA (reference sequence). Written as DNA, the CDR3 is TGCAGTGCTAGTCGGGCTAGCGGGGGGGCTTCTCGAGAGACCCAGTACTTC. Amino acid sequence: CSASRASGGASRETQYF.

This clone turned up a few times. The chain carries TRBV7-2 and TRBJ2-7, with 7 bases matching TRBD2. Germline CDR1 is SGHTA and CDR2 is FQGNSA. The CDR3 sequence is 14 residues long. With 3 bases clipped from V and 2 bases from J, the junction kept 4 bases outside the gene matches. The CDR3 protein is CASSLGRGTYEQYF. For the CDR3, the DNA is TGTGCCAGCAGCTTGGGGAGGGGAACCTACGAGCAGTACTTC. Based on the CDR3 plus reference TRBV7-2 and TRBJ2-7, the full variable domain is GAGVSQSPSNKVTEKGKDVELRCDPISGHTALYWYRQSLGQGLEFLIYFQGNSAPDKSGLPSDRFSAERTGGSVSTLTIQRTQQEDSAVYLCASSLGRGTYEQYFGPGTRLTVT.

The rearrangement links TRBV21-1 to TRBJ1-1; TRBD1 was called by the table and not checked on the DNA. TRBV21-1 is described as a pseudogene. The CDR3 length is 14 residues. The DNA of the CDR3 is TGTGCCAGCAGCGCCTTAGACAGGGGGCATGAAGCTTTCTTT. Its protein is CASSALDRGHEAFF.

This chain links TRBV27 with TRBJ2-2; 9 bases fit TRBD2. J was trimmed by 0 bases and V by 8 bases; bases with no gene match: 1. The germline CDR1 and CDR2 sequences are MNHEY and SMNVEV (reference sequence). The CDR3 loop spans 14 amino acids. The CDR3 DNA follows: TGTGCCAGCCTAGCGGGGACGAACACCGGGGAGCTGTTTTTT. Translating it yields CASLAGTNTGELFF.

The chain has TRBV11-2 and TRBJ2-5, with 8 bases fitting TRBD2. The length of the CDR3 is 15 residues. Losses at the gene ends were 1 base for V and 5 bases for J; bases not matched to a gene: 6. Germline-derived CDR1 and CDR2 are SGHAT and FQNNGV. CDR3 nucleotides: TGTGCCAGCAGCTTAGCGGGGGGGCCGGGGGAGACCCAGTACTTC. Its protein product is CASSLAGGPGETQYF.

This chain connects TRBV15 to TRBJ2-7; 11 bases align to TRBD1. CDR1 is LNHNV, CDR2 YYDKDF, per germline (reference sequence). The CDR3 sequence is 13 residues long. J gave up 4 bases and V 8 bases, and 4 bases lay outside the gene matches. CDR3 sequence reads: CATARDRGYEQYF. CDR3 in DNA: TGTGCCACCGCCCGGGACAGGGGGTACGAGCAGTACTTC.

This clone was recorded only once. This CDR3 is CASSQNSGTGSEQFF. CDR3 bases: TGCGCCAGCAGCCAGAATTCCGGGACAGGGTCTGAGCAGTTCTTC. The rearrangement links TRBV4-3 to TRBJ2-1, with 9 bases matching TRBD1. Trimming at V came to 3 bases and at J to 9 bases, leaving 9 bases not matched to a gene. The CDR3 has 15 amino acids. Germline loops: CDR1 LGHNA, CDR2 YSLEER.

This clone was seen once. The CDR3 nucleotides read TGTGCCAGCAGCGTAGACAACTCTGGAAACACCATATATTTT. This translates into CASSVDNSGNTIYF. The chain recombines TRBV9 with TRBJ1-3; D unclear. CDR3 length: 14 residues. CDR1 and CDR2 (germline): SGDLS, YYNGEE. Trimming pared 0 bases from V and 0 bases from J, leaving 4 bases between.

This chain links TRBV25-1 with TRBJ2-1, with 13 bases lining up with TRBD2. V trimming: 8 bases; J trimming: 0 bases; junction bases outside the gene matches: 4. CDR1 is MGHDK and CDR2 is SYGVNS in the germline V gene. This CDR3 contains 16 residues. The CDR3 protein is CASSWTSGSSYNEQFF. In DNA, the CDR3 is TGTGCCAGCTCTTGGACTAGCGGGAGCTCCTACAATGAGCAGTTCTTC.

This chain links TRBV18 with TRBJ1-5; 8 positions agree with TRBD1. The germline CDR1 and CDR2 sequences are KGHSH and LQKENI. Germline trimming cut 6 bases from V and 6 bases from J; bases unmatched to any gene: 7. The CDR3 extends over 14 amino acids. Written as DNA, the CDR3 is TGTGCCAGCTCGGGAGGACAGGGCGGTCAGCCCCAGCATTTT. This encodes CASSGGQGGQPQHF.

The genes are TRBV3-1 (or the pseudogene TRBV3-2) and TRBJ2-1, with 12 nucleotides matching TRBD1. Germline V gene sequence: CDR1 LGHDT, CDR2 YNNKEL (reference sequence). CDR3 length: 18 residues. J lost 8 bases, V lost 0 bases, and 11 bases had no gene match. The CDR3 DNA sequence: TGTGCCAGCAGCCAAGAAATACCGGGACAGGGGGCTTTCGATGAGCAGTTCTTC. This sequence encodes CASSQEIPGQGAFDEQFF.

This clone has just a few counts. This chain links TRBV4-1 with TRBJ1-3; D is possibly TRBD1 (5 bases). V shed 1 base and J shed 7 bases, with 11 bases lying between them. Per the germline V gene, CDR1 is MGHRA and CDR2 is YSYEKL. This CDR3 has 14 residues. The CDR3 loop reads CASSQVIGGNTIYF. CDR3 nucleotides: TGCGCCAGCAGCCAAGTGATTGGGGGGAACACCATATATTTT.

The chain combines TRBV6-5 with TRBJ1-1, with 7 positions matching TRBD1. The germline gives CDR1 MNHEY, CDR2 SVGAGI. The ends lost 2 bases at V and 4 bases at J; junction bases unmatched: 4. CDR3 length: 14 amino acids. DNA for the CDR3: TGTGCCAGCAGTTACAGGGGGCTCGGCACTGAAGCTTTCTTT. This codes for CASSYRGLGTEAFF.

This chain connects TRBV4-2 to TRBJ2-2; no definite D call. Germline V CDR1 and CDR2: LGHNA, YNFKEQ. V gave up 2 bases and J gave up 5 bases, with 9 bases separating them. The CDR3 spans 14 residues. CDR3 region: CASSQPHETGELFF. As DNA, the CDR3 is TGTGCCAGCAGCCAACCCCACGAGACCGGGGAGCTGTTTTTT.

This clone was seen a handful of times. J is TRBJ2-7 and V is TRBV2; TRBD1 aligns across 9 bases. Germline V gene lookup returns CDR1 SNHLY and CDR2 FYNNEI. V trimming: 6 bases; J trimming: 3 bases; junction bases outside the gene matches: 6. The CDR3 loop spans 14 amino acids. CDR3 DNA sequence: TGTGCCAGCAGGGGGACAGGGAAGGGCTACGAGCAGTACTTC. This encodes CASRGTGKGYEQYF.

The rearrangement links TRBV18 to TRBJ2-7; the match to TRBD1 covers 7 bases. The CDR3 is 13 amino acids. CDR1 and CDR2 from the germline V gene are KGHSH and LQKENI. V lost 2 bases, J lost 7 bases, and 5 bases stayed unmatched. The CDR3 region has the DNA TGTGCCAGCTCACCAGGACAGGTTAGAGAGCAGTACTTC. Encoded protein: CASSPGQVREQYF.

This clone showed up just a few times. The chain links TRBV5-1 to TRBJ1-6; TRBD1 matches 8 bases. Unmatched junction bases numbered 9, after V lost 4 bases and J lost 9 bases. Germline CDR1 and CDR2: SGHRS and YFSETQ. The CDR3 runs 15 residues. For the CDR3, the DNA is TGCGCCAGCAGCACGGGGGGACAGGCAGGTTCACCCCTCCACTTT. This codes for CASSTGGQAGSPLHF.